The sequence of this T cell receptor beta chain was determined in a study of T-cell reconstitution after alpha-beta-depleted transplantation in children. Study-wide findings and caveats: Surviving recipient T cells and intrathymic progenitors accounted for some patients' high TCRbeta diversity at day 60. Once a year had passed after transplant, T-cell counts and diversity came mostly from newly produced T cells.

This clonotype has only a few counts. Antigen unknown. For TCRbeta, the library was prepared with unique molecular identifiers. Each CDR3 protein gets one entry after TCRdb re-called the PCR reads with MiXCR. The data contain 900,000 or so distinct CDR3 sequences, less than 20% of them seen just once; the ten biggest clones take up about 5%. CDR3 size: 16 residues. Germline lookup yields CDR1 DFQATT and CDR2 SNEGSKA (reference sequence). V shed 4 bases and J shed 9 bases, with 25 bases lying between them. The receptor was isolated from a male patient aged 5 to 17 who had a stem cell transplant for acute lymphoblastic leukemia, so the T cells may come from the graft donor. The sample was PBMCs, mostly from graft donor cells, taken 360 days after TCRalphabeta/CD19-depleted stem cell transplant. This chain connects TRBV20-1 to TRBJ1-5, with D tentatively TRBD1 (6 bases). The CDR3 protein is CSANPGTSGGGRPQHF. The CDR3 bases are TGCAGTGCTAACCCTGGGACCTCAGGCGGGGGGCGGCCCCAGCATTTT.